This passage covers 5 T cell receptor beta chains from one sample sequenced in a study of early T cells in non-severe SARS-CoV-2 infection. TCRdb reanalysed the 5' RACE reads using MiXCR and keeps one entry per CDR3 protein. The repertoire holds roughly 120,000 distinct CDR3 sequences, about 15% seen once, with 20% to 25% in the top ten. The sequenced sample was whole blood. These receptors were obtained from an adult who was a healthcare worker with PCR-confirmed SARS-CoV-2 infection or an uninfected control (not recorded which).

This clonotype was recorded a few times. The V call is TRBV20-1, the J call TRBJ2-3, with 7 bases that match TRBD2. The CDR3 totals 15 residues. Looked up from germline, CDR1 is DFQATT and CDR2 is SNEGSKA (reference sequence). Trimming removed 7 bases from V and 3 bases from J; junction bases left unmatched: 13. The CDR3: CSVRSGVRRTDTQYF. For the CDR3, the DNA is TGCAGTGTGAGAAGCGGGGTTAGGAGGACAGATACGCAGTATTTT.

This clonotype was detected ten times or more. The V call is TRBV20-1, the J call TRBJ2-5; 8 positions match TRBD2. The CDR3 loop spans 12 amino acids. CDR1 is DFQATT, CDR2 SNEGSKA, per germline (reference sequence). V lost 5 bases and J lost 5; bases outside the gene matches: 4. CDR3 protein: CSAGTSAETQYF. The CDR3 DNA follows: TGCAGTGCTGGGACTAGTGCTGAGACCCAGTACTTC.

This clonotype has more than one count but fewer than ten. The chain joins TRBV5-1 to TRBJ2-3, with 7 bases matching TRBD1. The CDR3 runs 15 residues. V lost 0 bases, J lost 4 bases, and 5 bases stayed unmatched. CDR1 SGHRS and CDR2 YFSETQ come from the germline V gene. DNA for the CDR3: TGCGCCAGCAGCTTGGAGGACAGGAGCGCAGATACGCAGTATTTT. The encoded protein is CASSLEDRSADTQYF.

The rearrangement uses TRBV6-2 or TRBV6-3 and TRBJ1-5; D is unclear. CDR1 and CDR2 from the germline V gene are MNHEY and SVGEGT. The CDR3 has 12 amino acids. The V gene lost 8 bases and the J gene lost 9 bases, with 14 bases spanning the gap. The CDR3 loop is CASGAGMAPQHF. The CDR3 coding sequence is TGTGCCAGCGGAGCAGGAATGGCGCCCCAGCATTTT.

The chain carries TRBV3-1 and TRBJ2-6; possibly TRBD1 for D (6 bases). From germline, CDR1 is LGHDT and CDR2 YNNKEL (reference sequence). With 4 bases removed from V and 0 bases from J, the gap between germline ends came to 13 bases. The CDR3 is made up of 17 amino acids. For the CDR3, the DNA is TGTGCCAGCAGCCGGGACACTGGTTTCTCTGGGGCCAACGTCCTGACTTTC. Protein: CASSRDTGFSGANVLTF. The variable domain in full, with the rest retrieved from reference TRBV3-1 and TRBJ2-6, is DTAVSQTPKYLVTQMGNDKSIKCEQNLGHDTMYWYKQDSKKFLKIMFSYNNKELIINETVPNRFSPKSPDKAHLNLHINSLELGDSAVYFCASSRDTGFSGANVLTFGAGSRLTVL.